This T cell receptor beta chain was retrieved from a study of beta chain features in type 1 diabetes. Study context: Cell yields, age and gender were similar between patients and healthy donors. Study results and limitations: Reads derived from cDNA could over-represent cells showing high TCR expression. All four CD4+ subsets from Type 1 diabetes patients carried moderately but significantly shorter TCRB CDR3s. Fewer junction insertions and more nucleotide deletions appeared in type 1 diabetes patients.

The study reverse transcribed the entire isolated RNA, so it sequenced expressed TCRB transcripts. Clones were read by immunoSEQ multiplex PCR, and TCRdb kept only the in-frame ones, dropping some. The table lists 200,000 to 300,000 clones, 25% to 30% of them singletons. With respect to this clone: The antigen is undetermined.

Sequenced: central memory CD4+ T cells from blood. The source is a man aged 25 to 40 in good health.

Written as DNA, the CDR3 is TGTGCCGCCGCCTCCGGGACAGGGGGCAATCAGCCCCAGCATTTT. Translating gives CAAASGTGGNQPQHF. The V and J genes are TRBV19 and TRBJ1-5, with 10 bases matching TRBD1. The CDR3 consists of 15 residues. In germline, CDR1 is LNHDA, CDR2 SQIVND (reference sequence). V was pared by 11 bases and J by 2 bases, with 9 bases of the junction left unmatched.